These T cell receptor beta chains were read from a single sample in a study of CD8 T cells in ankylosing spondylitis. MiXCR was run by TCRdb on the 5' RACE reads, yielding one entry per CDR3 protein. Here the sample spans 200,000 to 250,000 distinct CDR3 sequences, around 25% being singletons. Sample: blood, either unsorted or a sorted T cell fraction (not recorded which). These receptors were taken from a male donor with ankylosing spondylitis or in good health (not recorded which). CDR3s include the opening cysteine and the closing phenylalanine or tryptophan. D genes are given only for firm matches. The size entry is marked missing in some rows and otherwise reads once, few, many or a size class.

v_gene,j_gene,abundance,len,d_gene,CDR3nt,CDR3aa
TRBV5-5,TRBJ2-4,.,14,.,TGTGCCAGCAGTTTAAGGACAGACACAAACATTCAGTACTTC,CASSLRTDTNIQYF
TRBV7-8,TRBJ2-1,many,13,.,TGTGCCAGCAGCTTTGGAGGGTTGGATGAGCAGTTCTTC,CASSFGGLDEQFF
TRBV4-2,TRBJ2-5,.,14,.,TGTGCCAGCAGCCCCGGAGAGGTACAAGAGACCCAGTACTTC,CASSPGEVQETQYF
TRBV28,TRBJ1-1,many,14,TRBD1,TGTGCCAGCAGTAGCAGGGGGATGAACACTGAAGCTTTCTTT,CASSSRGMNTEAFF
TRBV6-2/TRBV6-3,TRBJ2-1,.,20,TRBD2,TGTGCCAGCAGTTACTCGGGACTAGCGGGAGAGTGGAGCTCCTACAATGAGCAGTTCTTC,CASSYSGLAGEWSSYNEQFF
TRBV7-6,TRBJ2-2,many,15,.,TGTGCCAGCAGCTCCGGTTCCGGAGGGACCGGGGAGCTGTTTTTT,CASSSGSGGTGELFF
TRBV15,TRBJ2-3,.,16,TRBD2,TGTGCCACCAGCACACGACTAGCGGGAGTGGCAGATACGCAGTATTTT,CATSTRLAGVADTQYF
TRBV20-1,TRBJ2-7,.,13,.,TGCACTACCCTCACGGGACCCTCTTCCGAGCAGTACTTC,CTTLTGPSSEQYF
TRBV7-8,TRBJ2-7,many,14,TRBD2,TGTGCCAGCAGCTTCGGACTAGTGGGGTACGAGCAGTACTTC,CASSFGLVGYEQYF
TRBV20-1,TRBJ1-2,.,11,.,TGCAGTGCTCCCAGGGAGAGTGGCTACACCTTC,CSAPRESGYTF
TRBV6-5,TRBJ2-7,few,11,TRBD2,TGTGCCAGCAGTGGGGGGGGCGAGCAGTACTTC,CASSGGGEQYF
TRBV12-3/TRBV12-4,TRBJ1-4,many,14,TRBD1,TGTGCCAGCAGTTCCCGACAGGGGCGGGAAAAACTGTTTTTT,CASSSRQGREKLFF
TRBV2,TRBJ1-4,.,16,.,TGTGCCAGCAGTCAAATGGGACGTAATCAAGCGGGGAAACTGTTTTTT,CASSQMGRNQAGKLFF
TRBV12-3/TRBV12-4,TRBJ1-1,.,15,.,TGTGCCAGCAGTTCCCGTCGGGGCACAAACACTGAAGCTTTCTTT,CASSSRRGTNTEAFF
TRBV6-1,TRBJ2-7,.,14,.,TGTGCCAGCAGAAACTACGTGGAATCCTACGAGCAGTACTTC,CASRNYVESYEQYF
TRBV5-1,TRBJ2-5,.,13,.,TGCGCCAGCAGCTTGTATGTGCAAGAGACCCAGTACTTC,CASSLYVQETQYF
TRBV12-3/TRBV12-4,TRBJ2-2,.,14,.,TGTGCCAGCAGTTCCAGGACTTACACCGGGGAGCTGTTTTTT,CASSSRTYTGELFF
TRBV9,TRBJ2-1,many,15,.,TGTGCCAGCAGCGTAGGTCCCAACCACTACAATGAGCAGTTCTTC,CASSVGPNHYNEQFF
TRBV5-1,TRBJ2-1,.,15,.,TGCGCCAGCAGCTGGCAGGTCGGCTCCTACAATGAGCAGTTCTTC,CASSWQVGSYNEQFF
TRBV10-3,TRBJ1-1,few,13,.,TGTGCCATCAGTGTACTGGGCAACACTGAAGCTTTCTTT,CAISVLGNTEAFF
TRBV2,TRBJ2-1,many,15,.,TGTGCCAGCAGGGAGGGGGAGAGCTCCTACAATGAGCAGTTCTTC,CASREGESSYNEQFF
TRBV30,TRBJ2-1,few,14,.,TGTGCCTGGAGTGTACCGGAAAGAATTAATGAGCAGTTCTTC,CAWSVPERINEQFF
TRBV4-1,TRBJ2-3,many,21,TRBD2,TGCGCCAGCAGCCAAGTACCGCGACTAGCGGGAGGGAGGGCACGCACAGATACGCAGTATTTT,CASSQVPRLAGGRARTDTQYF
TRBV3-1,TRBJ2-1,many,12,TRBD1,TGTGCCAGCAGCTGGACAGGGGATGAGCAGTTCTTC,CASSWTGDEQFF
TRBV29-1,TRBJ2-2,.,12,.,TGCAGCGTAGCCTATGGCACCGGGGAGCTGTTTTTT,CSVAYGTGELFF
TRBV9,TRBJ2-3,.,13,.,TGTGCCAGCAGCGGGACGCCGGGAGATACGCAGTATTTT,CASSGTPGDTQYF
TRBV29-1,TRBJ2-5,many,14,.,TGCAGCGTTACATCGGGGGAGAGGACAGAGACCCAGTACTTC,CSVTSGERTETQYF
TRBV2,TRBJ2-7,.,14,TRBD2,TGTGCCACCAAACGGGAGGGGGAATCCTACGAGCAGTACTTC,CATKREGESYEQYF
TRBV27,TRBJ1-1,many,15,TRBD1,TGTGCCAGCAGTCCGGGACAGGGGAGGAACACTGAAGCTTTCTTT,CASSPGQGRNTEAFF
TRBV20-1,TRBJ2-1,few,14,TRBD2,TGCAGTGCTAGTACGGGGGGGGTTGGCAATGAGCAGTTCTTC,CSASTGGVGNEQFF
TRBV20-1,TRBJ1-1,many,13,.,TGCAGTGCCCCGGCCACCTCGAACACTGAAGCTTTCTTT,CSAPATSNTEAFF
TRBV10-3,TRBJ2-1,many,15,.,TGTGCCATCAGTGACAAACCAGCCTTTTCCAATGAGCAGTTCTTC,CAISDKPAFSNEQFF